This T cell receptor beta chain is from a study of T-cell reconstitution after alpha-beta-depleted transplantation in children. Findings and limits, study-wide: Expanded graft clones, several hundred of them, were reportedly the source of alpha-beta T cells about two months after transplant. A year post-transplant, T-cell counts and diversity derived mostly from newly produced T cells. Some patients' high day-60 TCRbeta diversity was attributed to recipient cells surviving conditioning.

This clonotype was picked up many times. The target antigen is unknown. Preparation of the TCRbeta library used unique molecular identifiers. A single record per CDR3 protein comes from TCRdb applying MiXCR to the PCR reads. The repertoire includes some 300,000 distinct CDR3 sequences, 10% of them detected once, and roughly 7.1% sits in the top ten. The CDR3 sequence is 11 residues long. Germline loops: CDR1 SEHNR, CDR2 FQNEAQ (reference sequence). The germline V and J ends were trimmed by 7 bases and 5 bases, with 6 bases remaining between them. The TCR was taken from a boy under three years old with acute myeloid leukemia, due to receive a stem cell transplant. This sample comprised PBMCs, obtained before TCRalphabeta/CD19-depleted stem cell transplant. This chain uses TRBV7-9 with TRBJ2-1, with D hard to call. The CDR3 sequence is CASTLHNEQFF. The CDR3 region has the DNA TGTGCCAGCACGCTTCACAATGAGCAGTTCTTC.